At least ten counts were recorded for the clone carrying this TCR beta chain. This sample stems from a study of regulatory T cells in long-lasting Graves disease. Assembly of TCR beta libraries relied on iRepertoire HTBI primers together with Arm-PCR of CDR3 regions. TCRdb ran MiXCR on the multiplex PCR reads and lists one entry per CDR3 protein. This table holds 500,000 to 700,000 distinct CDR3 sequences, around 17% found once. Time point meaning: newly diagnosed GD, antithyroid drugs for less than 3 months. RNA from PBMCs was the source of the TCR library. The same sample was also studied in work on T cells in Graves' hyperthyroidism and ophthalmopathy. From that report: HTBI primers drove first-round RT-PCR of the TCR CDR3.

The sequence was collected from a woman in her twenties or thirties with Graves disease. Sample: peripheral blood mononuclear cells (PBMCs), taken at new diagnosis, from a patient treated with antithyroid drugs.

The CDR3 is CSVDSGFEGYTF. Here the CDR3 DNA reads TGCAGCGTTGATTCGGGGTTCGAGGGCTACACCTTC. This sequence joins TRBV29-1 and TRBJ1-2; D ambiguous. Per the germline V gene, CDR1 is SQVTM and CDR2 is ANQGSEA. The CDR3 is made up of 12 amino acids. V dropped 3 bases and J dropped 8 bases, with 13 bases sitting between them.